Below are 5 T cell receptor beta chains sequenced from a single sample in a study of preoperative IRX-2 immunotherapy in early breast cancer. The treatment is: preoperative locoregional IRX-2 cytokine immunotherapy. Some clones are missing from TCRdb's copy, which holds only in-frame ones; the method was immunoSEQ multiplex PCR. The sample contains 75,000 to 100,000 clones, around 86% of which appear only once. The material was tumor tissue, obtained after IRX-2 immunotherapy. The receptors originated from a human donor with breast cancer.

The rearrangement joins TRBV1 to TRBJ1-5. TRBV1 is reported as a pseudogene. The CDR3 spans 15 residues. The CDR3 here is CASSQAEASNQPQHF. In DNA form, the CDR3 reads TGCGCCAGCAGCCAAGCCGAGGCCAGCAATCAGCCCCAGCATTTT.

This clone was seen only once. The chain is built from TRBV5-1 and TRBJ2-3; TRBD2 matches 13 bases. Germline V gene lookup returns CDR1 SGHRS and CDR2 YFSETQ. The CDR3 contains 15 residues. V shed 3 bases and J 6 bases; nucleotides not matched to a gene: 4. The DNA of the CDR3 is TGCGCCAGCAGCTGGAGACTAGCGGGAGGCGATACGCAGTATTTT. Translating gives CASSWRLAGGDTQYF.

The V gene is TRBV28, the J gene TRBJ2-7; D unresolved. The CDR3 runs 13 residues. Germline CDR1 is MDHEN and CDR2 is SYDVKM. Trimming left V 3 bases short and J 0 bases short, with 6 bases between. CDR3 protein: CASSLGISYEQYF. The CDR3 DNA reads TGTGCCAGCAGTTTGGGGATCTCCTACGAGCAGTACTTC.

The chain couples TRBV5-1 to TRBJ1-1; D unresolved. This CDR3 spans 15 amino acids. Germline-derived CDR1 and CDR2 are SGHRS and YFSETQ. Trimming cost V 0 bases and J 5 bases, with 14 bases left between them. The CDR3 spells CASSLVGRARTEAFF. The CDR3 region has the DNA TGCGCCAGCAGCTTGGTGGGTCGGGCTAGGACTGAAGCTTTCTTT.

J is TRBJ1-2 and V is TRBV6-8; 7 bases fit TRBD1. The CDR3 runs to 15 residues. J lost 11 bases, V lost 8 bases, and 20 bases had no gene match. Looked up from germline, CDR1 is MNHGY and CDR2 is SAAAGT. CDR3 nucleotide sequence: TGTGCCAGCCTGGTTGAGGGGGCGTCCCCGACGGGGTACACCTTC. Translation: CASLVEGASPTGYTF.